These 7 T cell receptor beta chains were all obtained from the same sample, sequenced in a study of T cell responses to AZD1222 COVID-19 vaccine. Assay used: immunoSEQ multiplex PCR; TCRdb lists only in-frame clones, some missing. This sample has 120,000 or so clones; roughly 90% occur once, and the top ten carry over 8.5%. The sample here was peripheral blood, taken on day 0 of MenACWY control vaccination. These receptors originate from an adult in good health.

J is TRBJ2-1 and V is TRBV11-3, with TRBD2 matching over 16 bases. The CDR3 consists of 17 residues. CDR1 is SGHNT and CDR2 is YENEEA in the germline V gene. The V gene end was trimmed by 5 bases and the J gene end by 9 bases; junction bases not matched to a gene: 10. In nucleotides, the CDR3 is TGTGCCAGCAGCCCGCTCCCTGGGACTAGCGGGAGGGGTGAGCAGTTCTTC. Its protein product is CASSPLPGTSGRGEQFF.

The chain is built from TRBV7-4 and TRBJ2-7, with D hard to call. There are 14 residues in the CDR3. Trimming shortened V by 5 bases and J by 5 bases, and 16 bases separated the two germline ends. From germline, CDR1 is SGHVT and CDR2 SQSDAQ. The CDR3 coding sequence is TGTGCCAGCAGCATGACCCCCCCCCTACACGAGCAGTACTTC. Its protein product is CASSMTPPLHEQYF.

The rearrangement joins TRBV7-2 to TRBJ2-1, with no clear D. V gave up 1 base and J gave up 4 bases, with 14 bases separating them. The CDR3 consists of 16 residues. The germline CDR1 and CDR2 sequences are SGHTA and FQGNSA. This CDR3 is CASSLGWTSIYNEQFF. The CDR3 region has the DNA TGTGCCAGCAGCTTAGGATGGACCTCGATTTACAATGAGCAGTTCTTC. The full variable domain, completed using reference TRBV7-2 and TRBJ2-1, is GAGVSQSPSNKVTEKGKDVELRCDPISGHTALYWYRQSLGQGLEFLIYFQGNSAPDKSGLPSDRFSAERTGGSVSTLTIQRTQQEDSAVYLCASSLGWTSIYNEQFFGPGTRLTVL.

The chain uses TRBV2 and TRBJ1-5, with TRBD1 identical over 10 bases. The ends lost 5 bases at V and 7 bases at J; junction bases unmatched: 8. CDR3 size: 15 residues. CDR1 and CDR2 from the germline V gene are SNHLY and FYNNEI. The CDR3 coding sequence is TGTGCCAGCAGTCGTCCCGGGACAGGGGTACAGCCCCAGCATTTT. It yields the protein CASSRPGTGVQPQHF.

V is TRBV28 and J is TRBJ2-5, with D perhaps matching TRBD1 or TRBD2 (7 bases each). CDR1 is MDHEN and CDR2 is SYDVKM in the germline V gene. Trimming took off 3 bases at V and 2 bases at J, with 19 bases between the two ends. The CDR3 contains 17 residues. This CDR3 reads CASSFRGRAEFQETQYF. CDR3 sequence (DNA): TGTGCCAGCAGTTTCAGGGGGAGGGCCGAATTTCAAGAGACCCAGTACTTC. The complete variable domain, with remaining parts taken from reference TRBV28 and TRBJ2-5, reads DVKVTQSSRYLVKRTGEKVFLECVQDMDHENMFWYRQDPGLGLRLIYFSYDVKMKEKGDIPEGYSVSREKKERFSLILESASTNQTSMYLCASSFRGRAEFQETQYFGPGTRLLVL.

This chain links TRBV27 with TRBJ1-1; D ambiguous. V lost 3 bases, J lost 3 bases, and 11 bases lay in between. This CDR3 is 14 amino acids long. Germline CDR1 reads MNHEY; CDR2 reads SMNVEV (reference sequence). The CDR3 nucleotides are TGTGCCAGCAGTTTGGAGGGTGTGGACACTGAAGCTTTCTTT. Its protein is CASSLEGVDTEAFF.

The rearrangement uses TRBV11-3 and TRBJ1-1, with D perhaps TRBD1 (6 bases). V gave up 8 bases and J gave up 0 bases, with 16 bases separating them. Germline CDR1 is SGHNT and CDR2 is YENEEA. CDR3 length: 15 amino acids. CDR3 region: CASVLKGGVNTEAFF. Written as DNA, the CDR3 is TGTGCCAGCGTACTAAAAGGGGGAGTGAACACTGAAGCTTTCTTT.